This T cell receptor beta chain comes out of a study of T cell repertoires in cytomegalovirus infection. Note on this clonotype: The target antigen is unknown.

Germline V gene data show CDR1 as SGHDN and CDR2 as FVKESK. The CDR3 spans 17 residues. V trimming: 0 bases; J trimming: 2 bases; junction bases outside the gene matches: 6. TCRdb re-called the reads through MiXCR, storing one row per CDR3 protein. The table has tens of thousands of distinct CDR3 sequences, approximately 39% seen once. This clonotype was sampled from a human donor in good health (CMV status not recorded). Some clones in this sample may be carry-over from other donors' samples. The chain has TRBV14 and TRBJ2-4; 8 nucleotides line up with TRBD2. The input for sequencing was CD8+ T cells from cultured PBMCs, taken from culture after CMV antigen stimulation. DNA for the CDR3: TGTGCCAGCAGCCAAGATACCTTTAGCGGGACCAAAAACATTCAGTACTTC. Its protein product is CASSQDTFSGTKNIQYF.